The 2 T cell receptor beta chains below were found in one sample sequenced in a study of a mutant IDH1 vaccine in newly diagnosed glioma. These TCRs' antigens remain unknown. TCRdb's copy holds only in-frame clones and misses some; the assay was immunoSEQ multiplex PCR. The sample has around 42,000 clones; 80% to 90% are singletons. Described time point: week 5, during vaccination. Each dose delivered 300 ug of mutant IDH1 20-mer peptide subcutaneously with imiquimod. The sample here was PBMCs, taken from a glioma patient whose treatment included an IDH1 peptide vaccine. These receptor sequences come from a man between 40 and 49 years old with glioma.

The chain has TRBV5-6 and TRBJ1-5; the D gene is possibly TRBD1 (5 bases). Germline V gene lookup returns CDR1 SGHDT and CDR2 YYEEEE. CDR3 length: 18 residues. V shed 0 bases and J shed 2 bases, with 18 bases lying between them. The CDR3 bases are TGTGCCAGCAGCTTGGGGGGCCAGGGTTCTGGTCGCAATCAGCCCCAGCATTTT. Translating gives CASSLGGQGSGRNQPQHF.

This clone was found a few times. Written as DNA, the CDR3 is TGCGCCAGCAGCTGGGGCTACGAGCAGTACTTC. Protein: CASSWGYEQYF. This chain joins TRBV5-1 and TRBJ2-7, with D hard to call. V shed 3 bases and J shed 3 bases, with 4 bases lying between them. The CDR3 has 11 amino acids. Germline assignment: CDR1 SGHRS and CDR2 YFSETQ.